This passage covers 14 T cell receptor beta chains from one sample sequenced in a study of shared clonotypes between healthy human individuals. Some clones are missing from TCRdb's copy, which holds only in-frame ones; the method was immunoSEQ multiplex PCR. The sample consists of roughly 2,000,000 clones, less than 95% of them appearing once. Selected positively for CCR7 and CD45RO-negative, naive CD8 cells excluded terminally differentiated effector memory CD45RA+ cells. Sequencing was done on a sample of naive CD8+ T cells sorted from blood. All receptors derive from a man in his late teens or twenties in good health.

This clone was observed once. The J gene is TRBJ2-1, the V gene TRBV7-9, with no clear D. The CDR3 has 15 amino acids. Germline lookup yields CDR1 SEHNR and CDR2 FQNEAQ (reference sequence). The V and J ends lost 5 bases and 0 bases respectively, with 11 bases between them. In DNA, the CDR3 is TGTGCCAGCAGCCCGTCTTTGGGCTCCTACAATGAGCAGTTCTTC. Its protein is CASSPSLGSYNEQFF. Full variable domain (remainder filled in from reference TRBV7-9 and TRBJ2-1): DTGVSQNPRHKITKRGQNVTFRCDPISEHNRLYWYRQTLGQGPEFLTYFQNEAQLEKSRLLSDRFSAERPKGSFSTLEIQRTEQGDSAMYLCASSPSLGSYNEQFFGPGTRLTVL.

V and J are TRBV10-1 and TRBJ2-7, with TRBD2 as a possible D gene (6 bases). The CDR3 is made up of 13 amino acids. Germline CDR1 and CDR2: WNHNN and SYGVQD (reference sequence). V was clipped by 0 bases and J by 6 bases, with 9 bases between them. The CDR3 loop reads CASSESFGGEQYF. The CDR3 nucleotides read TGCGCCAGCAGTGAGTCCTTCGGGGGCGAGCAGTACTTC.

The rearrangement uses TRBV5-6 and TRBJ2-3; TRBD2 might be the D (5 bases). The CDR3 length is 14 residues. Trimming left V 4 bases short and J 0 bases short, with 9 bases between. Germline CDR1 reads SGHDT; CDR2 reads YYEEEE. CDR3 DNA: TGTGCCAGCAGCATACCGGGAAGCACAGATACGCAGTATTTT. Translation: CASSIPGSTDTQYF.

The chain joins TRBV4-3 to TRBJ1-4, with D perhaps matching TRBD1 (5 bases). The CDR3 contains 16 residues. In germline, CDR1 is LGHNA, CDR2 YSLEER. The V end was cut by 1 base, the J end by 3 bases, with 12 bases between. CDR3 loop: CASSQGPGDANEKLFF. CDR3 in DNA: TGCGCCAGCAGCCAAGGTCCGGGGGACGCTAATGAAAAACTGTTTTTT.

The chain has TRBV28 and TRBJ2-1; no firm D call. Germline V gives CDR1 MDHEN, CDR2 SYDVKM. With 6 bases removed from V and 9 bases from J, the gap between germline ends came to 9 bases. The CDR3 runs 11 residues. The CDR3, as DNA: TGTGCCAGCAGATCCATTGCTGAGCAGTTCTTC. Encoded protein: CASRSIAEQFF.

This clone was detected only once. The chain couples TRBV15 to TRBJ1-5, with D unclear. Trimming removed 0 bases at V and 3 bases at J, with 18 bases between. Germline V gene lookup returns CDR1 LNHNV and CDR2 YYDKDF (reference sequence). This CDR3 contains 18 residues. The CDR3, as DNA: TGTGCCACCAGCAGAGATCTGGAACCGCTATCTGACAATCAGCCCCAGCATTTT. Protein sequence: CATSRDLEPLSDNQPQHF. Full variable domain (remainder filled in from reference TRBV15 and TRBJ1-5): DAMVIQNPRYQVTQFGKPVTLSCSQTLNHNVMYWYQQKSSQAPKLLFHYYDKDFNNEADTPDNFQSRRPNTSFCFLDIRSPGLGDTAMYLCATSRDLEPLSDNQPQHFGDGTRLSIL.

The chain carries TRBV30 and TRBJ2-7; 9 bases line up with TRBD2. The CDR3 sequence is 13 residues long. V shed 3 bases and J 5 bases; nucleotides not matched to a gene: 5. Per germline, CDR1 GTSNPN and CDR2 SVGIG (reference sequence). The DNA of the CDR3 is TGTGCCTGGAGGATAGCGGGAGTCCACGAGCAGTACTTC. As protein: CAWRIAGVHEQYF.

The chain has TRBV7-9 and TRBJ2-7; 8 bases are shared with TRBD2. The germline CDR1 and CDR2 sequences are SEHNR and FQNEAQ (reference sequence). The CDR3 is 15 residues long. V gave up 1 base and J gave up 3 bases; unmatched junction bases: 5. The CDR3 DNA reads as TGTGCCAGCAGCTTAGGACGGGAGGGCCGCTACGAGCAGTACTTC. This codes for CASSLGREGRYEQYF.

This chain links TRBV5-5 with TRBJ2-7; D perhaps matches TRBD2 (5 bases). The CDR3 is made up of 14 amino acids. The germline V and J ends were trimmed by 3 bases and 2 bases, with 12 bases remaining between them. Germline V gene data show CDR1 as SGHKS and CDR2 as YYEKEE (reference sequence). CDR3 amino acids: CASSWEGRTYEQYF. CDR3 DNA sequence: TGTGCCAGCAGCTGGGAAGGGAGAACCTACGAGCAGTACTTC. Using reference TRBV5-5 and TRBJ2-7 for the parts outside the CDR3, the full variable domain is DAGVTQSPTHLIKTRGQQVTLRCSPISGHKSVSWYQQVLGQGPQFIFQYYEKEERGRGNFPDRFSARQFPNYSSELNVNALLLGDSALYLCASSWEGRTYEQYFGPGTRLTVT.

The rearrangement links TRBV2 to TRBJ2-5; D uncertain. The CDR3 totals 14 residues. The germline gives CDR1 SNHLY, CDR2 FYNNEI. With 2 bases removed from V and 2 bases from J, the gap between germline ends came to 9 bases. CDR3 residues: CASSEIGGQETQYF. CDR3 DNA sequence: TGTGCCAGCAGTGAAATTGGCGGTCAAGAGACCCAGTACTTC.

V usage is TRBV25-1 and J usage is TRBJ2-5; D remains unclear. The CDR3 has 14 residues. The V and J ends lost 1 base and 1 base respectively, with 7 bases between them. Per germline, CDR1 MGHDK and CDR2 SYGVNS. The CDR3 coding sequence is TGTGCCAGCAGTGAATCAGGCACCCAAGAGACCCAGTACTTC. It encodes CASSESGTQETQYF.

The CDR3 reads CASSLDELAGVTYEQYF. The CDR3 bases are TGTGCCAGCAGCTTAGATGAACTAGCGGGAGTCACCTACGAGCAGTACTTC. V and J are TRBV11-2 and TRBJ2-7; 11 bases align to TRBD2. CDR1 SGHAT and CDR2 FQNNGV come from the germline V gene. The CDR3 consists of 17 residues. The junction had 6 bases not matched to a gene; V was cut back by 0 bases and J by 2 bases.

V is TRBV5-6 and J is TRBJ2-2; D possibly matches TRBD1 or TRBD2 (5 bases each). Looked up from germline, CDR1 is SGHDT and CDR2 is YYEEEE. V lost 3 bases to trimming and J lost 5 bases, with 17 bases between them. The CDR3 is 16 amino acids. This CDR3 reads CASSSAGTEYTGELFF. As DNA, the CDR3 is TGTGCCAGCAGCTCGGCCGGGACCGAATATACCGGGGAGCTGTTTTTT.

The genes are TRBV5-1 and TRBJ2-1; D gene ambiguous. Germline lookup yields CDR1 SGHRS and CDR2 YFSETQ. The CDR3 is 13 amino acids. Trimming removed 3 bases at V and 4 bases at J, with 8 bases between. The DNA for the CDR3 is TGCGCCAGCAGCTCTACGGAGTACAATGAGCAGTTCTTC. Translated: CASSSTEYNEQFF.